This T cell receptor (beta chain) was obtained from a study of T cell responses to AZD1222 COVID-19 vaccine. Worth noting for this clone: Its specificity is unknown.

V lost 10 bases, J lost 2 bases, and 11 bases stayed unmatched. This CDR3 has 14 amino acids. The germline V gene encodes CDR1 MDHEN and CDR2 SYDVKM. Some clones are missing from TCRdb's copy, which holds only in-frame ones; the method was immunoSEQ multiplex PCR. The sample holds some 150,000 clones, 90% to 95% seen once. Overall study findings and caveats: Reportedly, nearly half of unique spike TCRs recognized epitopes outside B.1.351/B.1.1.7 mutations. The peak T cell response came first, and repertoires were sampled only after it.

The sequence was collected from an adult in good health. This chain joins TRBV28 and TRBJ2-7, with 7 nucleotides matching TRBD2. The sequenced sample was peripheral blood, obtained on day 0 of AZD1222 vaccination. CDR3 amino acids: CATVGLAVTYEQYF. CDR3 coding DNA: TGTGCCACCGTTGGGCTAGCGGTTACCTACGAGCAGTACTTC.